This TCR beta chain derives from a study of OX40 agonist ivuxolimab in advanced cancers. Details on this clone: Its specificity is unknown.

Whole-study results and caveats: Relatively little clonal expansion, among the lowest observed, appeared in partial responders at 0.1-3.0 mg/kg.

Method: immunoSEQ multiplex PCR; TCRdb's copy keeps in-frame clones and lacks some. The repertoire has about 68,000 clones, about 83% of them found once; the top ten carry around 1.4%. Germline V gene data show CDR1 as LNHNV and CDR2 as YYDKDF (reference sequence). This CDR3 has 13 amino acids. The germline V and J ends were trimmed by 0 bases and 2 bases, with 4 bases remaining between them. The sequence was collected from an adult with an advanced solid tumor such as melanoma, head and neck, liver or kidney cancer. Specimen: CD4+ or CD8+ T cells sorted from blood, collected in a trial of the OX40 agonist ivuxolimab. This sequence joins TRBV15 and TRBJ2-5; D not certain. CDR3 loop: CATSRDPQETQYF. CDR3 bases: TGTGCCACCAGCAGAGACCCGCAAGAGACCCAGTACTTC.